A single sample is the source of the 32 T cell receptor beta chains below, sequenced in a study of beta chain features in type 1 diabetes. The study reverse transcribed the entire isolated RNA, so it sequenced expressed TCRB transcripts. Libraries were prepared by immunoSEQ multiplex PCR; TCRdb keeps only in-frame clonotypes and omits some of them. The sample holds about 160,000 clones; about 9% are singletons and the top ten take approximately 0.56%. Points from the study as a whole: Moderately but significantly shorter TCRB CDR3s were found in Type 1 diabetes patients in all four CD4+ subsets.

The antigens of these receptors remain unknown. The sequenced material came from central memory CD4+ T cells from blood. The receptors originated from a woman between 18 and 29 years old with type 1 diabetes.

There are a few counts of this clone. This chain uses TRBV14 with TRBJ2-3; tentatively, D is TRBD2 (7 bases). In germline, CDR1 is SGHDN, CDR2 FVKESK. V shed 2 bases and J shed 2 bases, with 14 bases lying between them. The CDR3 loop spans 16 amino acids. The CDR3 DNA reads TGTGCCAGCAGCCAAATGGGGGGGGCCTCCACAGATACGCAGTATTTT. Translation gives CASSQMGGASTDTQYF.

This clone was counted only a few times. The genes are TRBV4-3 and TRBJ2-1; weak D call: TRBD2 (6 bases). The length of the CDR3 is 15 residues. V lost 2 bases to trimming and J lost 12 bases, with 20 bases between them. Germline CDR1 reads LGHNA; CDR2 reads YSLEER. The CDR3 loop reads CASSQPGTSPHGQFF. In nucleotides, the CDR3 is TGCGCCAGCAGCCAACCCGGGACTTCCCCTCATGGGCAGTTCTTC.

The gene calls are TRBV2 and TRBJ1-5, with D perhaps TRBD1 (5 bases). CDR3 length equals 14 residues. Germline CDR1 is SNHLY and CDR2 is FYNNEI. V dropped 10 bases and J dropped 0 bases, with 13 bases sitting between them. CDR3 protein: CAIQDGNSNQPQHF. The CDR3 DNA reads as TGTGCCATACAGGACGGTAATAGCAATCAGCCCCAGCATTTT.

This clone showed up just a few times. This chain links TRBV23-1 with TRBJ2-7; 8 bases line up with TRBD1. TRBV23-1 is an open reading frame whose function is uncertain. CDR3 length: 14 amino acids. Germline trimming cut 6 bases from V and 2 bases from J; bases unmatched to any gene: 6. CDR3 in DNA: TGCGCCAGCAGCCTCCCGGACAGGGCCTACGAGCAGTACTTC. Protein: CASSLPDRAYEQYF.

A few counts support this clone. The CDR3 DNA follows: TGTGCCAGCAGCGTCGGACTTTCCTACGAGCAGTACTTC. Translated, it gives CASSVGLSYEQYF. The J gene is TRBJ2-7, the V gene TRBV11-3; tentatively, D is TRBD2 (5 bases). Trimming pared 5 bases from V and 1 base from J, leaving 9 bases between. Germline V gene data show CDR1 as SGHNT and CDR2 as YENEEA. The length of the CDR3 is 13 residues.

In its sample, this clone was seen a few times. A junction end diverges from the germline sequence, so it may reflect a read error. The CDR3 coding sequence is TGCGCCAGCAGCCACGGGACAGGGAATTCACCCCTCCACTTT. Translating it yields CASSHGTGNSPLHF. The V gene is TRBV5-4, the J gene TRBJ1-6, with TRBD1 matching 9 bases. The CDR3 runs to 14 residues. Germline V gives CDR1 SGHNT, CDR2 YYREEE (reference sequence).

This clone appeared a few times. The chain recombines TRBV5-8 with TRBJ1-5; possibly TRBD1 for D (5 bases). There are 15 residues in the CDR3. The V end was cut by 0 bases, the J end by 3 bases, with 10 bases between. The germline V gene has CDR1 SGHTS and CDR2 YDEGEE. The CDR3, as DNA: TGTGCCAGCAGCTTGGCCGTGACAGACAATCAGCCCCAGCATTTT. It codes for CASSLAVTDNQPQHF.

The chain has TRBV29-1 and TRBJ1-1, with D tentatively TRBD1 (5 bases). This CDR3 spans 11 amino acids. V dropped 5 bases and J dropped 10 bases, with 14 bases sitting between them. Germline-derived CDR1 and CDR2 are SQVTM and ANQGSEA. The DNA for the CDR3 is TGCAGCGTTCACACTCAGGGCCCAGCTTTCTTT. It codes for CSVHTQGPAFF.

This clone was observed a few times. The chain carries TRBV4-1 and TRBJ1-2; 7 nucleotides agree with TRBD1. Germline V gives CDR1 MGHRA, CDR2 YSYEKL. Trimming took 2 bases from V and 2 from J; bases not matched to a gene: 5. CDR3 length equals 15 residues. CDR3: CASSQQPGQNYGYTF. Here the CDR3 DNA reads TGCGCCAGCAGCCAACAGCCGGGACAGAACTATGGCTACACCTTC.

This clone was detected only a few times. Here the CDR3 reads CASSSLSGGLGTQYF. The CDR3, as DNA: TGTGCCAGCAGCTCCCTGAGCGGGGGCCTCGGTACGCAGTATTTT. V is TRBV7-2 and J is TRBJ2-3; 8 bases are shared with TRBD2. The V and J ends lost 4 bases and 8 bases, in that order; junction bases with no gene match: 11. From germline, CDR1 is SGHTA and CDR2 FQGNSA. CDR3 length equals 15 residues.

This clone was seen a handful of times. The V gene is TRBV18, the J gene TRBJ1-2; the D is unclear. V was clipped by 6 bases and J by 3 bases, with 11 bases between them. The length of the CDR3 is 13 residues. The germline CDR1 and CDR2 sequences are KGHSH and LQKENI. The CDR3 nucleotides read TGTGCCAGCTCCTATGGACTAGACTATGGCTACACCTTC. Translated, it gives CASSYGLDYGYTF.

This clone was counted a few times. The V and J genes are TRBV7-3 and TRBJ1-1; TRBD1 aligns across 9 bases. Per germline, CDR1 SGHTA and CDR2 FQGTGA. The CDR3 has 14 amino acids. The V segment lost 4 bases and the J segment 1 base; nucleotides outside the gene matches: 1. The CDR3 bases are TGTGCCAGCAGCTCGACAGGGGGGAACACTGAAGCTTTCTTT. Translating gives CASSSTGGNTEAFF.

This clone has only a few counts. The chain uses TRBV7-9 and TRBJ1-2; D is ambiguous. The CDR3 runs to 13 residues. In germline, CDR1 is SEHNR, CDR2 FQNEAQ (reference sequence). Trimming removed 1 base at V and 5 bases at J, with 8 bases between. The CDR3 nucleotides read TGTGCCAGCAGCTTAGGGCAGAGGTATGGCTACACCTTC. This encodes CASSLGQRYGYTF. The complete variable domain, with remaining parts taken from reference TRBV7-9 and TRBJ1-2, reads DTGVSQNPRHKITKRGQNVTFRCDPISEHNRLYWYRQTLGQGPEFLTYFQNEAQLEKSRLLSDRFSAERPKGSFSTLEIQRTEQGDSAMYLCASSLGQRYGYTFGSGTRLTVV.

This chain joins TRBV5-6 and TRBJ1-2; no definite D call. The CDR3 runs 14 residues. The V end was cut by 0 bases, the J end by 3 bases, with 9 bases between. Germline V lookup: CDR1 SGHDT, CDR2 YYEEEE. In nucleotides, the CDR3 is TGTGCCAGCAGCTTGGCGGGGAGTCACTATGGCTACACCTTC. Amino acids: CASSLAGSHYGYTF. The full variable domain, rest sourced from reference TRBV5-6 and TRBJ1-2, is DAGVTQSPTHLIKTRGQQVTLRCSPKSGHDTVSWYQQALGQGPQFIFQYYEEEERQRGNFPDRFSGHQFPNYSSELNVNALLLGDSALYLCASSLAGSHYGYTFGSGTRLTVV.

The rearrangement uses TRBV19 and TRBJ2-6; D is possibly TRBD1 (6 bases). CDR1 and CDR2 (germline): LNHDA, SQIVND (reference sequence). The ends were cut back, 4 bases at V and 3 bases at J, with 10 bases in the middle. The CDR3 has 15 amino acids. The CDR3 region is CASSTNRDGANVLTF. CDR3 in DNA: TGTGCCAGTAGTACAAACAGGGATGGGGCCAACGTCCTGACTTTC.

V gene TRBV19 combines with J gene TRBJ2-1, with D tentatively TRBD1 (6 bases). The V end lost 6 bases, the J end lost 5 bases, and 20 bases lay between the germline ends. The CDR3 runs 16 residues. From germline, CDR1 is LNHDA and CDR2 SQIVND (reference sequence). DNA of the CDR3: TGTGCCAGTAGCACCCTCCCTCGACAGGCTGACAATGAGCAGTTCTTC. Translating gives CASSTLPRQADNEQFF. Complete variable domain (other parts from reference TRBV19 and TRBJ2-1): DGGITQSPKYLFRKEGQNVTLSCEQNLNHDAMYWYRQDPGQGLRLIYYSQIVNDFQKGDIAEGYSVSREKKESFPLTVTSAQKNPTAFYLCASSTLPRQADNEQFFGPGTRLTVL.

The chain couples TRBV7-6 to TRBJ1-1; possible D gene TRBD1, 6 bases. The CDR3 totals 14 residues. CDR1 is SGHVS and CDR2 is FNYEAQ in the germline V gene. Trimming removed 5 bases from V and 6 bases from J, with 16 bases in between. The CDR3 nucleotides are TGTGCCAGCAGCCCACAGGGCAGCTGGGCTGAAGCTTTCTTT. It encodes CASSPQGSWAEAFF.

This clone has just a few counts. V usage is TRBV5-4 and J usage is TRBJ2-5; 8 positions match TRBD2. Germline V gives CDR1 SGHNT, CDR2 YYREEE (reference sequence). The CDR3 runs 14 residues. The junction had 2 bases not matched to a gene; V was cut back by 4 bases and J by 0 bases. Here the CDR3 reads CASSKRGNQETQYF. The CDR3, as DNA: TGTGCCAGCAGCAAGCGGGGGAACCAAGAGACCCAGTACTTC. Using reference TRBV5-4 and TRBJ2-5 for the parts outside the CDR3, the full variable domain is ETGVTQSPTHLIKTRGQQVTLRCSSQSGHNTVSWYQQALGQGPQFIFQYYREEENGRGNFPPRFSGLQFPNYSSELNVNALELDDSALYLCASSKRGNQETQYFGPGTRLLVL.

In DNA, the CDR3 is TGTGCCAGTAGTATAGCCGCAGGTGGAGGCTACACCTTC. This sequence encodes CASSIAAGGGYTF. V gene TRBV19 combines with J gene TRBJ1-2, with unresolved D. Germline V gives CDR1 LNHDA, CDR2 SQIVND (reference sequence). The CDR3 covers 13 residues. The V and J ends lost 1 base and 8 bases respectively, with 11 bases between them. Using reference TRBV19 and TRBJ1-2 for the parts outside the CDR3, the full variable domain is DGGITQSPKYLFRKEGQNVTLSCEQNLNHDAMYWYRQDPGQGLRLIYYSQIVNDFQKGDIAEGYSVSREKKESFPLTVTSAQKNPTAFYLCASSIAAGGGYTFGSGTRLTVV.

The chain links TRBV5-1 to TRBJ1-2; no definite D call. From germline, CDR1 is SGHRS and CDR2 YFSETQ. This CDR3 has 14 residues. The germline V and J ends were trimmed by 1 base and 3 bases, with 10 bases remaining between them. The CDR3 sequence: CASSLSQEDYGYTF. DNA of the CDR3: TGCGCCAGCAGCTTGTCCCAGGAGGACTATGGCTACACCTTC.

The chain carries TRBV7-2 and TRBJ2-7; D not certain. The V and J ends lost 5 bases and 2 bases respectively, with 16 bases between them. This CDR3 has 15 residues. From germline, CDR1 is SGHTA and CDR2 FQGNSA. CDR3 region: CASSPSPFPAYEQYF. CDR3 nucleotide sequence: TGTGCCAGCAGCCCCTCCCCGTTCCCAGCCTACGAGCAGTACTTC.

The rearrangement joins TRBV5-1 to TRBJ2-1; TRBD2 matches 8 bases. With 4 bases clipped from V and 12 bases from J, the junction kept 9 bases outside the gene matches. There are 13 residues in the CDR3. From germline, CDR1 is SGHRS and CDR2 YFSETQ. The CDR3 nucleotides are TGCGCCAGCAGCCCGGTAGCCGGGAGGGCGCAGTTCTTC. It is translated as CASSPVAGRAQFF.

The chain joins TRBV19 to TRBJ2-1, with D possibly being TRBD2 (6 bases). Between the trimmed V and J ends, which lost 5 bases and 10 bases, there was a span of 18 bases. The CDR3 totals 14 residues. The germline CDR1 and CDR2 sequences are LNHDA and SQIVND (reference sequence). The CDR3 region is CASSPSEGGREQFF. As DNA, the CDR3 is TGTGCCAGTAGTCCTAGCGAGGGCGGCCGGGAGCAGTTCTTC.

This clone has a handful of counts. The chain's CDR3 is CASRIGGMGVYEQYF. The CDR3 DNA reads as TGTGCCAGCAGGATCGGAGGGATGGGAGTGTACGAGCAGTACTTC. The chain is built from TRBV7-2 and TRBJ2-7; TRBD2 might be the D (6 bases). V lost 6 bases and J lost 4, with 19 bases in between. The CDR3 is 15 amino acids. The germline CDR1 and CDR2 sequences are SGHTA and FQGNSA. The whole variable domain, remainder taken from reference TRBV7-2 and TRBJ2-7, is GAGVSQSPSNKVTEKGKDVELRCDPISGHTALYWYRQSLGQGLEFLIYFQGNSAPDKSGLPSDRFSAERTGGSVSTLTIQRTQQEDSAVYLCASRIGGMGVYEQYFGPGTRLTVT.

CDR3 DNA: TGTGCCAGCAGCGGGACAGCGCAAGAGACCCAGTACTTC. It is translated as CASSGTAQETQYF. This rearrangement joins TRBV27 to TRBJ2-5, with 7 bases lining up with TRBD1. Germline V gives CDR1 MNHEY, CDR2 SMNVEV (reference sequence). V gave up 6 bases and J gave up 2 bases; unmatched junction bases: 3. CDR3 size: 13 residues.

The chain recombines TRBV7-2 with TRBJ2-1, with D unresolved. With 4 bases removed from V and 5 bases from J, the gap between germline ends came to 15 bases. CDR3 length: 15 residues. CDR1 and CDR2 (germline): SGHTA, FQGNSA. The CDR3 DNA reads TGTGCCAGCAGCTCACGTACAATACGCAACAATGAGCAGTTCTTC. Its translation: CASSSRTIRNNEQFF.

This clone was observed a few times. The chain employs TRBV15 and TRBJ2-5; D possibly corresponds to TRBD1 (5 bases). V dropped 2 bases and J dropped 4 bases, with 14 bases sitting between them. Per germline, CDR1 LNHNV and CDR2 YYDKDF (reference sequence). The CDR3 covers 15 residues. In DNA, the CDR3 is TGTGCCACCAGCAGAACCGTACAGGAACGAGAGACCCAGTACTTC. This translates into CATSRTVQERETQYF.

Only a few counts were recorded for this clone. This chain joins TRBV6-5 and TRBJ1-1; D unresolved. Germline loops: CDR1 MNHEY, CDR2 SVGAGI. The CDR3 totals 11 residues. V lost 11 bases and J lost 5, with 12 bases in between. This chain's CDR3 is CAAWVETEAFF. Here the CDR3 DNA reads TGTGCCGCCTGGGTGGAGACTGAAGCTTTCTTT.

The chain joins TRBV28 to TRBJ2-7; TRBD1 agrees at 10 bases. CDR3 length: 12 residues. Germline V gene sequence: CDR1 MDHEN, CDR2 SYDVKM. J gave up 12 bases and V 2 bases, and 4 bases lay outside the gene matches. CDR3 sequence (DNA): TGTGCCAGCAGTTTAGGGACAGGGGTACCGTACTTC. This encodes CASSLGTGVPYF.

This rearrangement joins TRBV4-1 to TRBJ2-1; 7 nucleotides match TRBD2. The V gene's germline CDR1 is MGHRA and CDR2 YSYEKL. V was pared by 2 bases and J by 15 bases, with 13 bases of the junction left unmatched. The CDR3 is 14 amino acids. CDR3 bases: TGCGCCAGCAGCCAACCGACGAGCGGGACTCTCCTGTTCTTC. This sequence encodes CASSQPTSGTLLFF.

The rearrangement uses TRBV7-6 and TRBJ2-7, with TRBD2 as a possible D gene (5 bases). Trimming stripped 1 base from V and 6 bases from J, with 7 bases between. Germline values: CDR1 SGHVS, CDR2 FNYEAQ. The CDR3 covers 12 residues. The DNA for the CDR3 is TGTGCCAGCAGCTTAGGAGGGCTCGAGCAGTACTTC. Translation: CASSLGGLEQYF. Full variable domain (missing parts from reference TRBV7-6 and TRBJ2-7): GAGVSQSPRYKVTKRGQDVALRCDPISGHVSLYWYRQALGQGPEFLTYFNYEAQQDKSGLPNDRFSAERPEGSISTLTIQRTEQRDSAMYRCASSLGGLEQYFGPGTRLTVT.

The rearrangement joins TRBV7-8 to TRBJ2-7; 7 nucleotides align to TRBD1. Losses at the gene ends were 5 bases for V and 3 bases for J; bases not matched to a gene: 7. The CDR3 runs 14 residues. Germline CDR1 reads SGHVS; CDR2 reads FQNEAQ. This chain's CDR3 is CASSNQQGYYEQYF. The CDR3 coding sequence is TGTGCCAGCAGCAACCAACAGGGGTACTACGAGCAGTACTTC.